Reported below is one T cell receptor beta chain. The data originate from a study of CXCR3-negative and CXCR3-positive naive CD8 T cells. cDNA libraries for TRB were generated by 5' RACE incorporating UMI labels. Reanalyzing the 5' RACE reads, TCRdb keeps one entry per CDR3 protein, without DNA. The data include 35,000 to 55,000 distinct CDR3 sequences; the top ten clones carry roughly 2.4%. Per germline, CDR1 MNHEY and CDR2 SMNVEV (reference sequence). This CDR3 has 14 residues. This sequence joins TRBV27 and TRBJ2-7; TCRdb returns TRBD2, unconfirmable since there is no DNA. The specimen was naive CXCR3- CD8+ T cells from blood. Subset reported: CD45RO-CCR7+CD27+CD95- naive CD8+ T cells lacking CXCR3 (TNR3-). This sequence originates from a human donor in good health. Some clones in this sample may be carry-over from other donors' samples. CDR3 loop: CASSVGSGRVEQYF.